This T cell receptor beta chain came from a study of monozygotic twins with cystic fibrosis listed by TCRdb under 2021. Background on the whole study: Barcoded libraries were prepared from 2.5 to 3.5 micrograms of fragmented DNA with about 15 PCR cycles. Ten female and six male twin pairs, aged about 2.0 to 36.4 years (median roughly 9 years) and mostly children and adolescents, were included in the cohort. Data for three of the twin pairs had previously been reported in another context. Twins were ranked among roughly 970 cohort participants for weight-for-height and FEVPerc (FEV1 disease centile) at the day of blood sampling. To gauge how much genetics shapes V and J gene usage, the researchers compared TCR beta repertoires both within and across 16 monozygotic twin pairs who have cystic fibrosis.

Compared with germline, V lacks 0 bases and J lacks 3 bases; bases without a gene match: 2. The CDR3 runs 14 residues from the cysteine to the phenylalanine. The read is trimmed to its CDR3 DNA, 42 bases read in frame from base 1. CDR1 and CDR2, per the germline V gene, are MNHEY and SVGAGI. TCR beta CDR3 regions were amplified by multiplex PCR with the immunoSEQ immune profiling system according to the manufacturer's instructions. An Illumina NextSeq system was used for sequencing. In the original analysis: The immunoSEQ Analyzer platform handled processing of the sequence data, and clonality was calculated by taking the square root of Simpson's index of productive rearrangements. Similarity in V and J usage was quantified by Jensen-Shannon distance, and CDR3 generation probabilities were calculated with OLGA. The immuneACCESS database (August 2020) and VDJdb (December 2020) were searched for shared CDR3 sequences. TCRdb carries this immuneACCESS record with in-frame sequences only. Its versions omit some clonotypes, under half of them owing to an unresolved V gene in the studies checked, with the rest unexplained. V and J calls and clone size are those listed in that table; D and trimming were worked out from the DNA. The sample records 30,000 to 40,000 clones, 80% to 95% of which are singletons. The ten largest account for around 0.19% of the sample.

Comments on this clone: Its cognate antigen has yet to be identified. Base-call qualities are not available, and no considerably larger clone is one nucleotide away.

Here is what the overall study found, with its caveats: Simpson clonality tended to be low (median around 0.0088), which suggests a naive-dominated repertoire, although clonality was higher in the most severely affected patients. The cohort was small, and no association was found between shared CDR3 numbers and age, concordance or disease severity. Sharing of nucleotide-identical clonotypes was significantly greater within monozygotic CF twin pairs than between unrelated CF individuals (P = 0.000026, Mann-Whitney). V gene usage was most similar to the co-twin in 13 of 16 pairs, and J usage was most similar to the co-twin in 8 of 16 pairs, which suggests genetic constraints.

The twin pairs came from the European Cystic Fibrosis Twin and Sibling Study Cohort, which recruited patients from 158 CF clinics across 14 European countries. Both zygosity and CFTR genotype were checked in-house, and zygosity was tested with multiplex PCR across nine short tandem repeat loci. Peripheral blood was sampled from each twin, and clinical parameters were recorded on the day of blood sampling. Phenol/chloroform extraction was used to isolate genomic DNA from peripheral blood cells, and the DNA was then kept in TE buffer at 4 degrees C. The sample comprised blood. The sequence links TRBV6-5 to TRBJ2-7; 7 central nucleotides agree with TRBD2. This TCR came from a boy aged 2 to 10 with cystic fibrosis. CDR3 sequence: CASSYSGDYYEQYF. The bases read TGTGCCAGCAGTTACTCGGGGGACTACTACGAGCAGTACTTC.